The 5 T cell receptor beta chains presented below share a single source sample, sequenced in a study of early T cells in non-severe SARS-CoV-2 infection. MiXCR, applied by TCRdb to the 5' RACE reads, yields one record per CDR3 protein. The sample shows about 49,000 distinct CDR3 sequences, more than 10% of them seen only once. Here the sequenced sample was whole blood, taken at baseline. These receptors all come from an adult who was a healthcare worker with PCR-confirmed SARS-CoV-2 infection or an uninfected control (not recorded which).

The chain uses TRBV7-3 and TRBJ2-1; D uncertain. This CDR3 contains 12 residues. V lost 3 bases and J lost 6, with 6 bases in between. Germline lookup yields CDR1 SGHTA and CDR2 FQGTGA. The CDR3 protein is CASSFQTNEQFF. The CDR3 DNA sequence: TGTGCCAGCAGCTTTCAAACCAATGAGCAGTTCTTC.

The V gene is TRBV29-1, the J gene TRBJ2-2; D not resolved. With 3 bases removed from V and 1 base from J, the gap between germline ends came to 6 bases. Looked up from germline, CDR1 is SQVTM and CDR2 is ANQGSEA. The CDR3 is made up of 13 amino acids. The chain's CDR3 is CSVETMNTGELFF. The CDR3 coding sequence is TGCAGCGTTGAGACGATGAACACCGGGGAGCTGTTTTTT.

This clonotype was seen many times. V and J are TRBV20-1 and TRBJ2-7; D is uncertain. CDR3 length equals 12 residues. V lost 3 bases and J lost 2, with 8 bases in between. The germline gives CDR1 DFQATT, CDR2 SNEGSKA (reference sequence). CDR3 in DNA: TGCAGTGCTAGGGCTTCCCCCTACGAGCAGTACTTC. It translates to CSARASPYEQYF.

The chain links TRBV5-6 to TRBJ2-5; 8 nucleotides agree with TRBD2. The CDR3 length is 16 residues. The J segment lost 2 bases and the V segment lost 1 base, leaving 7 bases of the junction unmatched. In germline, CDR1 is SGHDT, CDR2 YYEEEE. CDR3 sequence reads: CASSLKASGYQETQYF. The CDR3 coding sequence is TGTGCCAGCAGCTTGAAGGCTAGCGGGTATCAAGAGACCCAGTACTTC.

This clonotype occurred many times. This chain joins TRBV20-1 and TRBJ2-5, with D perhaps TRBD1 or TRBD2 (5 bases each). CDR3 length: 14 amino acids. Germline V lookup: CDR1 DFQATT, CDR2 SNEGSKA (reference sequence). V was pared by 0 bases and J by 2 bases, with 10 bases between. This CDR3 is CSARESGGQETQYF. DNA for the CDR3: TGCAGTGCTAGAGAAAGTGGGGGACAAGAGACCCAGTACTTC.